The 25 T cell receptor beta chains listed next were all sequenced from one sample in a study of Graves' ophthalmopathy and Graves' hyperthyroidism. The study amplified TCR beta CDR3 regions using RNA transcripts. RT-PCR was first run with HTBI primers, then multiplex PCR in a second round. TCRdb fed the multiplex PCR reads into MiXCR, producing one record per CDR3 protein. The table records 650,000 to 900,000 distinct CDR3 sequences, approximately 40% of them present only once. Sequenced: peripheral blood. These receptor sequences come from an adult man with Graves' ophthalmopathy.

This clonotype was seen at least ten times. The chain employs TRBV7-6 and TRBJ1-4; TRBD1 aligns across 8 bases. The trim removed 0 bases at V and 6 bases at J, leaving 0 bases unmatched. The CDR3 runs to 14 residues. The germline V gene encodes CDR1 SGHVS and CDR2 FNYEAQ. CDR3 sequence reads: CASSLATGDEKLFF. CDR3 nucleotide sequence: TGTGCCAGCAGCTTAGCGACAGGGGATGAAAAACTGTTTTTT.

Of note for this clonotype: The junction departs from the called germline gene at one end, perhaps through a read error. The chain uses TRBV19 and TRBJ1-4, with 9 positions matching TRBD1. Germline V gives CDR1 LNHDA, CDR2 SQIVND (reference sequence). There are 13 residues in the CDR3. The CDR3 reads CASDRGTNEKLFF. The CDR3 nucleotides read TGTGCCAGCGACAGGGGGACTAACGAAAAACTGTTTTTT.

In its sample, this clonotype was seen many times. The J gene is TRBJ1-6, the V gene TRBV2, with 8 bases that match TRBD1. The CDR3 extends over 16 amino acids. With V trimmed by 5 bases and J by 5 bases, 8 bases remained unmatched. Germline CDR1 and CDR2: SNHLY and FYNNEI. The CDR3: CASSHPPGQDNSPLHF. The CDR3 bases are TGTGCCAGCAGTCACCCTCCGGGACAGGATAATTCACCCCTCCACTTT.

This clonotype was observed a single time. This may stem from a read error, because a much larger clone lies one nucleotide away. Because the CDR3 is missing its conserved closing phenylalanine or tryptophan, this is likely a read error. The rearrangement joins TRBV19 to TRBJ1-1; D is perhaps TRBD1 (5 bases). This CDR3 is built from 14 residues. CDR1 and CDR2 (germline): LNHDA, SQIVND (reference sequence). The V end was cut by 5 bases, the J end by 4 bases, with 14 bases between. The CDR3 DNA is TGTGCCAGTAGTTGGGCTCTCGGGGGCACTGAAGCTTTCGTT. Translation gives CASSWALGGTEAFV.

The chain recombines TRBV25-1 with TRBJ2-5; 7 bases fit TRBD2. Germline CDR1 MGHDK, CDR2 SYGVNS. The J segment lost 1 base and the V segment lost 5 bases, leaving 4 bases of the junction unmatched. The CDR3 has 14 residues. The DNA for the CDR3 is TGTGCCAGCAGTCAGCGGGGACTCCAAGAGACCCAGTACTTC. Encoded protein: CASSQRGLQETQYF. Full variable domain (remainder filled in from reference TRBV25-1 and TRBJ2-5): EADIYQTPRYLVIGTGKKITLECSQTMGHDKMYWYQQDPGMELHLIHYSYGVNSTEKGDLSSESTVSRIRTEHFPLTLESARPSHTSQYLCASSQRGLQETQYFGPGTRLLVL.

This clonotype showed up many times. CDR3 amino acids: CASSQDYEQYF. DNA for the CDR3: TGTGCCAGCAGCCAAGACTACGAGCAGTACTTC. The chain employs TRBV7-2 and TRBJ2-7; no definite D call. CDR3 length: 11 residues. Trimming took 5 bases from V and 3 from J, leaving 5 bases between them. Germline-derived CDR1 and CDR2 are SGHTA and FQGNSA.

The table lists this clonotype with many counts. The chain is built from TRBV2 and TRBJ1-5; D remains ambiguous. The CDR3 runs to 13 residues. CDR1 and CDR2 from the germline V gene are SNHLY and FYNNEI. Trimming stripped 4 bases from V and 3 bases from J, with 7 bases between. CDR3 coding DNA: TGTGCCAGCAGTGCCACCCCCAATCAGCCCCAGCATTTT. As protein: CASSATPNQPQHF.

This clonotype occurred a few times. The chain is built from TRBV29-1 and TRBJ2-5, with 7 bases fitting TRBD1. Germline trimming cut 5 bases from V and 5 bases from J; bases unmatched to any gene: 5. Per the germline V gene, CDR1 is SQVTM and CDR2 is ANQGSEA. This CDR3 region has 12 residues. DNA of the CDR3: TGCAGCGTTAGGGAACAGGGGGAGACCCAGTACTTC. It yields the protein CSVREQGETQYF.

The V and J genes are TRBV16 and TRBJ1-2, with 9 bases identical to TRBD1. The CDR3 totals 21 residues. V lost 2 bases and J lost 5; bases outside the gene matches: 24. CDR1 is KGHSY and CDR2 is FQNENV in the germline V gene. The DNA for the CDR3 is TGTGCCAGCAGCCAAGATCTCGAAGCAGAGGACAGGGGCGCAGTGGGATATGGCTACACCTTC. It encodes CASSQDLEAEDRGAVGYGYTF.

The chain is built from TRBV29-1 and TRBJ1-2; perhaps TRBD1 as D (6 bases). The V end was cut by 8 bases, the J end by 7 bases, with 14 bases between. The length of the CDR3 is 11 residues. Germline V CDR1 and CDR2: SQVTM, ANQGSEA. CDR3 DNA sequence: TGCAGCAGTCTGAACAGGGTTGGCTACACCTTC. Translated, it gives CSSLNRVGYTF.

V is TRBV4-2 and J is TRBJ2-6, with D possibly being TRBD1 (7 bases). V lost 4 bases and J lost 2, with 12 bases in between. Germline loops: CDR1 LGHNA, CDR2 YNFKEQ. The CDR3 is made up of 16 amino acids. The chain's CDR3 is CASSPSRGAGANVLTF. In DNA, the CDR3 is TGTGCCAGCAGCCCATCCAGGGGGGCTGGGGCCAACGTCCTGACTTTC.

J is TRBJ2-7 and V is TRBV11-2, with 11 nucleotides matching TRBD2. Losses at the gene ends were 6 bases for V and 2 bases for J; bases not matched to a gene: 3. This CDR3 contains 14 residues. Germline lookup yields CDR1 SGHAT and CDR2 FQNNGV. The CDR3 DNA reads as TGTGCCAGCAGGCTGGGACTAGCGGCCTACGAGCAGTACTTC. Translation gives CASRLGLAAYEQYF.

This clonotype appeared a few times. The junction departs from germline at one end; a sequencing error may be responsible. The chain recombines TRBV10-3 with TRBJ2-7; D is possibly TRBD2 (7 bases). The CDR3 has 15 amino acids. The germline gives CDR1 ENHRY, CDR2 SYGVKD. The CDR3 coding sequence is TGTGCCAGCAGTGGGATGTGGGGGGGCGAACACGAGCAGTACTTC. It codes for CASSGMWGGEHEQYF.

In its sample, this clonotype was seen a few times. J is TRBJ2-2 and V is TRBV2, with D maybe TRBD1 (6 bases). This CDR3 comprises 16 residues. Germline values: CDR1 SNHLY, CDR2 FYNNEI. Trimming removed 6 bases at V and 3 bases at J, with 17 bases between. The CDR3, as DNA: TGTGCCAGCAGCGCAGACAGGAGCTTTTACACCGGGGAGCTGTTTTTT. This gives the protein CASSADRSFYTGELFF.

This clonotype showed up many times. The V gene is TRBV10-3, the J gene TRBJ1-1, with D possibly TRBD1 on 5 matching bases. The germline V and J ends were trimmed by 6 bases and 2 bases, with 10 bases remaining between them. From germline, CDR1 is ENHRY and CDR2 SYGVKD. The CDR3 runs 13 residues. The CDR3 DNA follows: TGTGCCATCAGCCAGACAGAAAACACTGAAGCTTTCTTT. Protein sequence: CAISQTENTEAFF.

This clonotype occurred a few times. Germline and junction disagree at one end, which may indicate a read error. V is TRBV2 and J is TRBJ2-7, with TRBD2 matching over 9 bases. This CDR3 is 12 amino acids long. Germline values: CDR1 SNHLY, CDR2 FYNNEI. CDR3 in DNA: TGTGCCAGCAGTAACCAGCGGGGGGCGCCTGCCTTC. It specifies CASSNQRGAPAF.

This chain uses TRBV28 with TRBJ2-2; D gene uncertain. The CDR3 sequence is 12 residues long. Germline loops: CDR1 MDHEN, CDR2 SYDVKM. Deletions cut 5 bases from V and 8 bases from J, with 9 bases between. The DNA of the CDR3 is TGTGCCAGCAGTCTACGACAAGGGGAGCTGTTTTTT. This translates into CASSLRQGELFF.

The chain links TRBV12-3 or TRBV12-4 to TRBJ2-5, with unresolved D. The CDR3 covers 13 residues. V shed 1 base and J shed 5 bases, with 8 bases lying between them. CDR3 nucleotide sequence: TGTGCCAGCAGTTTAGAACAGTGGGAGACCCAGTACTTC. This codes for CASSLEQWETQYF.

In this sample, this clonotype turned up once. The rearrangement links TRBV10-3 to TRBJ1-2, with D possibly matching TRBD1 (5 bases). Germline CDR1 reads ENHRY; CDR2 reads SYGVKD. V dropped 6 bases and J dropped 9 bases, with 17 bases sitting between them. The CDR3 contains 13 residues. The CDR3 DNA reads TGTGCCATCAGCCCGACTCAGGGCCGTAGCTACACCTTC. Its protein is CAISPTQGRSYTF.

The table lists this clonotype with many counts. DNA of the CDR3: TGTGCCAGCGGTGGGGGGTACACTGAAGCTTTCTTT. It codes for CASGGGYTEAFF. The V and J genes are TRBV9 and TRBJ1-1; possibly TRBD1 for D (5 bases). Germline CDR1 reads SGDLS; CDR2 reads YYNGEE. Deletions cut 7 bases from V and 3 bases from J, with 10 bases between. CDR3 size: 12 residues.

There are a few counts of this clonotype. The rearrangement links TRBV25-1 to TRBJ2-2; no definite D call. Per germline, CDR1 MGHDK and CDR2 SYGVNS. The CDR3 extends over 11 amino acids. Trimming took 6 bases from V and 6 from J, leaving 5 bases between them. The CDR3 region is CASRGPGELFF. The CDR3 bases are TGTGCCAGCAGGGGTCCCGGGGAGCTGTTTTTT.

DNA for the CDR3: TGTGCCAGTAGTATCCGGACAGTTAAGGGGGGTGCAACTAATGAAAAACTGTTTTTT. This gives the protein CASSIRTVKGGATNEKLFF. V usage is TRBV19 and J usage is TRBJ1-4; D possibly corresponds to TRBD1 (6 bases). The germline V gene encodes CDR1 LNHDA and CDR2 SQIVND (reference sequence). The V and J ends lost 3 bases and 0 bases respectively, with 20 bases between them. The CDR3 totals 19 residues. The whole variable domain, remainder taken from reference TRBV19 and TRBJ1-4, is DGGITQSPKYLFRKEGQNVTLSCEQNLNHDAMYWYRQDPGQGLRLIYYSQIVNDFQKGDIAEGYSVSREKKESFPLTVTSAQKNPTAFYLCASSIRTVKGGATNEKLFFGSGTQLSVL.

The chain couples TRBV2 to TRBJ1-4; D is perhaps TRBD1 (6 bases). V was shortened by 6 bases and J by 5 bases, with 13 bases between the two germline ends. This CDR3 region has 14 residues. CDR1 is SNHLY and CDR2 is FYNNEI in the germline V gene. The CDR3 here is CASRGAGVNEKLFF. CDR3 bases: TGTGCCAGCAGGGGCGCAGGGGTGAATGAAAAACTGTTTTTT.

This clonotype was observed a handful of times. CDR3 in DNA: TGCAGTGCTAGTGGGGACAGGGAGGAAAAACTGTTTTTT. This sequence encodes CSASGDREEKLFF. V gene TRBV20-1 combines with J gene TRBJ1-4; 9 nucleotides line up with TRBD1. Germline V gene sequence: CDR1 DFQATT, CDR2 SNEGSKA (reference sequence). With 3 bases clipped from V and 8 bases from J, the junction kept 4 bases outside the gene matches. This CDR3 has 13 residues.

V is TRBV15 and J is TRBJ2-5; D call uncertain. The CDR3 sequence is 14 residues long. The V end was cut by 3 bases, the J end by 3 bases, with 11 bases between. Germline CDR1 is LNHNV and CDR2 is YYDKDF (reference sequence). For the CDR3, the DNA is TGTGCCACCAGCAGCTTGAGGCAGGAAGAGACCCAGTACTTC. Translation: CATSSLRQEETQYF.